This T cell receptor (beta chain) was captured in a study of blood T cell repertoires in COVID-19. As for the study in general: Sites across the United States, Italy and Spain contributed samples from acute and convalescent COVID-19. Sources were T cells, B-cell-depleted T cells, or PBMCs; the material itself was cDNA or gDNA.

The germline gives CDR1 MNHEY, CDR2 SMNVEV (reference sequence). The CDR3 extends over 15 amino acids. The junction had 6 bases not matched to a gene; V was cut back by 1 base and J by 5 bases. Per the authors' pipeline: Researchers report that nucleated cell counts were estimated from reference gene primer amplification. Sequencing used immunoSEQ multiplex PCR; TCRdb keeps in-frame clones, though not all of them. V and J calls and clone size are copied from that table; D and trimming were computed from the DNA. The sample yields nearly 65,000 clones, under 90% seen once. The clonotype was recovered from a human donor in a cohort sampled during active COVID-19. The sample comprised peripheral blood. This chain links TRBV27 with TRBJ2-7, with TRBD1 matching over 9 bases. The CDR3 region is CASSLLTGGLDEQYF. The CDR3 nucleotides are TGTGCCAGCAGTTTATTAACAGGGGGCCTGGACGAGCAGTACTTC.